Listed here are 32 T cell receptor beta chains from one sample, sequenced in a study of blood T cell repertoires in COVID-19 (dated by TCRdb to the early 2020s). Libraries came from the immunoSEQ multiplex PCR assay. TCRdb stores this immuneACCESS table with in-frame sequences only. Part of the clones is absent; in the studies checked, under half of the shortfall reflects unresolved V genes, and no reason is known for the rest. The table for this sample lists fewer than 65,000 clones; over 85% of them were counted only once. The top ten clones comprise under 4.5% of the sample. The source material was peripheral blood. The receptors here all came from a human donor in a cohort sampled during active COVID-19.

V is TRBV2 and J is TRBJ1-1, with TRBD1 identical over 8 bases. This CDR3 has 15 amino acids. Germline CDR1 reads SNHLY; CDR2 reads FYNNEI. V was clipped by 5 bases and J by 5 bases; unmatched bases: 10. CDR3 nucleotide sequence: TGTGCCAGCAGTCCACGGACAGGGTCGGTAACTGAAGCTTTCTTT. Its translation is CASSPRTGSVTEAFF.

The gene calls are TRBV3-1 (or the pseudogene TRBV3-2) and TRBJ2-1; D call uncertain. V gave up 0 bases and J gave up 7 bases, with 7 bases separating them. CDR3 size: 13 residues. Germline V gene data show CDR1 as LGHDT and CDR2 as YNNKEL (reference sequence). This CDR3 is CASSQETGNEQFF. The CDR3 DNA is TGTGCCAGCAGCCAAGAAACGGGTAATGAGCAGTTCTTC.

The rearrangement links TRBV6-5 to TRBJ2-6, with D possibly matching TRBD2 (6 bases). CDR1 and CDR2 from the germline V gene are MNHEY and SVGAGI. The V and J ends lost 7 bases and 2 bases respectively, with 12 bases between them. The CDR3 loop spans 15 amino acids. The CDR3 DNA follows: TGTGCCAGCACCAACGGGGGTACTGGGGCCAACGTCCTGACTTTC. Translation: CASTNGGTGANVLTF.

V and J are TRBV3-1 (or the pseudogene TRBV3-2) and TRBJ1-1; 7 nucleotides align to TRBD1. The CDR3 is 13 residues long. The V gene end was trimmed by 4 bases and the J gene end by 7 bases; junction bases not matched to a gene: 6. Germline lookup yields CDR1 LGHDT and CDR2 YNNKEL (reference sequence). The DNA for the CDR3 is TGTGCCAGCAGCCCGACAGGGCAGAATGAAGCTTTCTTT. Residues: CASSPTGQNEAFF.

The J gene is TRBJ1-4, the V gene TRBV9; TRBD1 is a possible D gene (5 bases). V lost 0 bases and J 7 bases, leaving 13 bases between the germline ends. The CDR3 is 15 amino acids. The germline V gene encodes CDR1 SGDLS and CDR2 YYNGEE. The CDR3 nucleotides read TGTGCCAGCAGCGTAGCACCTCGTACAGGTGAAAAACTGTTTTTT. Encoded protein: CASSVAPRTGEKLFF.

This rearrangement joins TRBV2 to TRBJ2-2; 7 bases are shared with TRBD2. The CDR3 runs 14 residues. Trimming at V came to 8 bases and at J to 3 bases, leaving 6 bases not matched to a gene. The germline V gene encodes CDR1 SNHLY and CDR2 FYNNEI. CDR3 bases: TGTGCCAGCTGGCGGGAGCGAGACACCGGGGAGCTGTTTTTT. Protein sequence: CASWRERDTGELFF. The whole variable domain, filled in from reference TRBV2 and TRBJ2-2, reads EPEVTQTPSHQVTQMGQEVILRCVPISNHLYFYWYRQILGQKVEFLVSFYNNEISEKSEIFDDQFSVERPDGSNFTLKIRSTKLEDSAMYFCASWRERDTGELFFGEGSRLTVL.

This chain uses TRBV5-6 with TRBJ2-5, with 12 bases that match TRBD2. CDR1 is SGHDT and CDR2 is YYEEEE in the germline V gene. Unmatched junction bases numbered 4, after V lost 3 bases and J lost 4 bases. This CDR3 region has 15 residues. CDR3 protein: CASSWATSGRETQYF. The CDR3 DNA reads TGTGCCAGCAGCTGGGCGACTAGCGGGAGAGAGACCCAGTACTTC.

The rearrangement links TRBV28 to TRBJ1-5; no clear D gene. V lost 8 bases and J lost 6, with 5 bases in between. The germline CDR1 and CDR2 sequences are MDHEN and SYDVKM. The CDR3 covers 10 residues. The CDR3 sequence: CASGRQPQHF. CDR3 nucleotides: TGTGCCAGCGGGCGTCAGCCCCAGCATTTT.

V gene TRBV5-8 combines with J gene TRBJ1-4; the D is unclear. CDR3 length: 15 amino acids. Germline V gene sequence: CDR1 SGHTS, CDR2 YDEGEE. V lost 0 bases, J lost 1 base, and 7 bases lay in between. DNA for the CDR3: TGTGCCAGCAGCTTGGCGGGGATAACTAATGAAAAACTGTTTTTT. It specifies CASSLAGITNEKLFF.

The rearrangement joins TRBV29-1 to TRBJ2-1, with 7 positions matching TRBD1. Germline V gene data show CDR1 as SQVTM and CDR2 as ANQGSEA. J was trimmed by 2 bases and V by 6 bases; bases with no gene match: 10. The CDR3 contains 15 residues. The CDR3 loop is CSVNRQGGTYNEQFF. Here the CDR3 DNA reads TGCAGCGTCAACCGACAGGGTGGCACCTACAATGAGCAGTTCTTC.

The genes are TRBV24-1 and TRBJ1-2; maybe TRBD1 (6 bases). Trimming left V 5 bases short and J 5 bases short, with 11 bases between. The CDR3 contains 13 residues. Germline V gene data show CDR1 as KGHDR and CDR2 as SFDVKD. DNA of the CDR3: TGTGCCACCAGTGGGGGGGGCCAGTATGGCTACACCTTC. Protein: CATSGGGQYGYTF.

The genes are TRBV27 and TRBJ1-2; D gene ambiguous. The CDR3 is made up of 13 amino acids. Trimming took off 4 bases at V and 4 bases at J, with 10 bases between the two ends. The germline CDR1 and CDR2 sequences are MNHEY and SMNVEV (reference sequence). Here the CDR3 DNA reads TGTGCCAGCAGTTCCGGACTGCTCTATGGCTACACCTTC. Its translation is CASSSGLLYGYTF.

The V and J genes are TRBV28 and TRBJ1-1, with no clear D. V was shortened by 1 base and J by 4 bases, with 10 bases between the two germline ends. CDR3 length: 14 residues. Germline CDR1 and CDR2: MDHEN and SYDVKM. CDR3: CASSLFGGSTEAFF. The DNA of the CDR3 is TGTGCCAGCAGTTTATTTGGCGGGTCCACTGAAGCTTTCTTT.

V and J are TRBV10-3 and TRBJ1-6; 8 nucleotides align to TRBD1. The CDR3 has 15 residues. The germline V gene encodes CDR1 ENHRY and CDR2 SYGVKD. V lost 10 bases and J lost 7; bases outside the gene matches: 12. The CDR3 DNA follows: TGTGCCACCTCCTGGGGACAGGTGGTCAATTCACCCCTCCACTTT. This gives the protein CATSWGQVVNSPLHF.

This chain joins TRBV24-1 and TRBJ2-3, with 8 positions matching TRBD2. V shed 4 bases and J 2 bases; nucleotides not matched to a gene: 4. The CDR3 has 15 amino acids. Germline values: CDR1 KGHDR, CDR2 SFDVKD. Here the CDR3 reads CATSELAATTDTQYF. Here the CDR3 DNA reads TGTGCCACCAGTGAACTAGCGGCCACCACAGATACGCAGTATTTT.

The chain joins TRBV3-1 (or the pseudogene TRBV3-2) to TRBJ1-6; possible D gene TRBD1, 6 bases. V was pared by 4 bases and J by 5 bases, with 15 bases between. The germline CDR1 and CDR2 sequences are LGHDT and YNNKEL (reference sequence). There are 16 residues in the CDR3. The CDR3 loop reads CASSPTGGLNNSPLHF. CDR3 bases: TGTGCCAGCAGCCCGACGGGGGGCTTGAATAATTCACCCCTCCACTTT.

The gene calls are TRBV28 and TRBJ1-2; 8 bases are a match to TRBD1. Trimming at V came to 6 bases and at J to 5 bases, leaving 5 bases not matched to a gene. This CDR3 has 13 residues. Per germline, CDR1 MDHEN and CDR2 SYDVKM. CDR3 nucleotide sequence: TGTGCCAGCAGAGGACAGGGTTTGTATGGCTACACCTTC. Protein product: CASRGQGLYGYTF.

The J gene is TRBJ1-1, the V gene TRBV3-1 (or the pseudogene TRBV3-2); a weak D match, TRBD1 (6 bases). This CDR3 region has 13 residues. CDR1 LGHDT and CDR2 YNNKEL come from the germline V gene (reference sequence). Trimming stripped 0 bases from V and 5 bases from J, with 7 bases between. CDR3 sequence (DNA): TGTGCCAGCAGCCAAGACAGGGGAACTGAAGCTTTCTTT. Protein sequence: CASSQDRGTEAFF.

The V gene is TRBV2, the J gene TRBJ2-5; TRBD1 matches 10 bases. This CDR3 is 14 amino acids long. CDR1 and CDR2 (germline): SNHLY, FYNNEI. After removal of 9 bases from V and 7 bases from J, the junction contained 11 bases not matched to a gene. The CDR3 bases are TGTGCCAGTTTAGATGGACAGGGGGGGACGACCCAGTACTTC. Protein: CASLDGQGGTTQYF.

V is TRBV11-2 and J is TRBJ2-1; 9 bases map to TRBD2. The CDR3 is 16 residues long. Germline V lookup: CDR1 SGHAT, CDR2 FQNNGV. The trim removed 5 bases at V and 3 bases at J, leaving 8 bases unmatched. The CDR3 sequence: CASSPYGGRDYNEQFF. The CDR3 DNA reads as TGTGCCAGCAGCCCCTACGGCGGGAGGGACTACAATGAGCAGTTCTTC.

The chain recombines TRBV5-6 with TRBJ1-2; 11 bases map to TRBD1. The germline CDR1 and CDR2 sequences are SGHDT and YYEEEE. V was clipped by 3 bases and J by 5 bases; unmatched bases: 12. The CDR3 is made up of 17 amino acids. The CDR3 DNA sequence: TGTGCCAGCAGCTCCGGACAGGGGGCACCGACTCCATATGGCTACACCTTC. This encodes CASSSGQGAPTPYGYTF.

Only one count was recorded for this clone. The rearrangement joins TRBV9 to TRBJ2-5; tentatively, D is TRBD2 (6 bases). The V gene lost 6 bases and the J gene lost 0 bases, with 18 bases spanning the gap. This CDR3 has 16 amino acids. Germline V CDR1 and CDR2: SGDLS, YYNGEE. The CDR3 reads CASTLGLGGNQETQYF. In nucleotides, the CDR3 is TGTGCCAGCACCTTAGGTCTGGGGGGTAACCAAGAGACCCAGTACTTC.

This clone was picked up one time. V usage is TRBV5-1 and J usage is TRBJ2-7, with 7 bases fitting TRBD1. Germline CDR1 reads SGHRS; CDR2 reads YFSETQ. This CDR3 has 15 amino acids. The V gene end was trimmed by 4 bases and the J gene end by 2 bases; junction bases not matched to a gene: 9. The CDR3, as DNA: TGCGCCAGCAGCACTGGGACAGTCGCCACCTACGAGCAGTACTTC. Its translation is CASSTGTVATYEQYF.

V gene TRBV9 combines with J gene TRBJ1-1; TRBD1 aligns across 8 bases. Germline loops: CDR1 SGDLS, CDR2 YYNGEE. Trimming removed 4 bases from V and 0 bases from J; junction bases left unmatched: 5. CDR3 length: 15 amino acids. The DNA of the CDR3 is TGTGCCAGCAGCCCCGGACAGGGTTTGAACACTGAAGCTTTCTTT. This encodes CASSPGQGLNTEAFF.

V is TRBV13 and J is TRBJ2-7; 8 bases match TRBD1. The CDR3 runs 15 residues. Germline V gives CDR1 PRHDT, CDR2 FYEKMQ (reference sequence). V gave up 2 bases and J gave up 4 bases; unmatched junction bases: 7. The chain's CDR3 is CASSLRPGGEYEQYV. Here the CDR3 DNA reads TGTGCCAGCAGCTTACGGCCAGGGGGCGAATACGAGCAGTACGTC.

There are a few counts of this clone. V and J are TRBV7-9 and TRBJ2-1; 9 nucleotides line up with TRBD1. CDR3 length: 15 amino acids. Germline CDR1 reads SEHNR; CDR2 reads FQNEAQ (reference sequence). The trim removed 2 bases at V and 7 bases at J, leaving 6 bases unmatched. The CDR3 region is CASSLPGQGYNEQFF. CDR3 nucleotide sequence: TGTGCCAGCAGCTTACCGGGACAGGGTTATAATGAGCAGTTCTTC.

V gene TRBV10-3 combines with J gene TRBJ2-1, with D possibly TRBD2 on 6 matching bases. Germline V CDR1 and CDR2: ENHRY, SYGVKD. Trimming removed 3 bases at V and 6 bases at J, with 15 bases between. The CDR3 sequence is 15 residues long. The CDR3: CAISDRLVRGNEQFF. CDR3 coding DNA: TGTGCCATCAGTGACCGACTAGTAAGGGGCAATGAGCAGTTCTTC.

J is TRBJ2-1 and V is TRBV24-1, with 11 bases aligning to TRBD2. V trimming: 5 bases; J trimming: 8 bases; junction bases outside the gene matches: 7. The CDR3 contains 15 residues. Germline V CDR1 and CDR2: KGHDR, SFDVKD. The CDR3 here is CATSGTSGRGDEQFF. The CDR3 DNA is TGTGCCACCAGTGGCACTAGCGGGAGAGGCGATGAGCAGTTCTTC.

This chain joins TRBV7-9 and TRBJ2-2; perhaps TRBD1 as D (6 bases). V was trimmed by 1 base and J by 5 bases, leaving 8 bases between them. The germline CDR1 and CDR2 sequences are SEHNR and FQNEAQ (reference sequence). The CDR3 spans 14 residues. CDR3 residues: CASSLVRGTGELFF. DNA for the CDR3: TGTGCCAGCAGCTTAGTTAGGGGGACCGGGGAGCTGTTTTTT. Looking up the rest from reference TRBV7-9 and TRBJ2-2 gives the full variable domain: DTGVSQNPRHKITKRGQNVTFRCDPISEHNRLYWYRQTLGQGPEFLTYFQNEAQLEKSRLLSDRFSAERPKGSFSTLEIQRTEQGDSAMYLCASSLVRGTGELFFGEGSRLTVL.

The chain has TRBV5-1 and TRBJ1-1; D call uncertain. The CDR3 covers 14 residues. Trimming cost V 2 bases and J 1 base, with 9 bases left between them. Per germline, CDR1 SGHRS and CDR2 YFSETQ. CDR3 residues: CASSFTDTNTEAFF. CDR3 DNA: TGCGCCAGCAGCTTTACAGACACGAACACTGAAGCTTTCTTT.

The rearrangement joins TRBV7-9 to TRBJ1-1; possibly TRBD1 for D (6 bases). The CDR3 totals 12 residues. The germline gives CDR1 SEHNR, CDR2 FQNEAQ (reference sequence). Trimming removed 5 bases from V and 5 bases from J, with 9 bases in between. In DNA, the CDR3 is TGTGCCAGCAGCCCAGGGGTTACTGAAGCTTTCTTT. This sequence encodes CASSPGVTEAFF.

CDR3 DNA sequence: TGTGCCAGAAGCTTGGCCTCCCCAACAGGATTGGGTGGCGAGCAGTACGTC. Its translation is CARSLASPTGLGGEQYV. This sequence joins TRBV5-3 and TRBJ2-7, with D perhaps TRBD1 (5 bases). TRBV5-3 is an ORF, and what it does is uncertain. With 0 bases removed from V and 6 bases from J, the gap between germline ends came to 22 bases. The CDR3 is 17 residues long.